This T cell receptor beta chain originates from a study of cytomegalovirus exposure and HLA in healthy donors. Per germline, CDR1 SEHNR and CDR2 FQNEAQ (reference sequence). This CDR3 region has 14 residues. Worth noting for this clone: The junction does not match germline at one end; this may be a read error.

The PCR had 60 Vbeta and 13 Jbeta primers. Assay used: immunoSEQ multiplex PCR; TCRdb lists only in-frame clones, some missing. The profile shows tens of thousands of clones, 90% of them singletons. The sample comprised PBMCs. The rearrangement uses TRBV7-9 and TRBJ1-2; D call uncertain. The TCR sequence derives from a woman aged 18-29 years in good health and CMV-seronegative. The CDR3 region is CSSSFSQPIYGYTF. The CDR3 region has the DNA TGTTCCAGCAGCTTTTCACAGCCCATCTATGGCTACACCTTC.